The 8 T cell receptor beta chains listed next were all sequenced from one sample in a study of human T cells and chemical hapten exposure. The time point is: patch test 3, about 24 weeks after DPC sensitization. Treatment: therapeutic diphenylcyclopropenone sensitization with weekly scalp DPC. TCRdb re-called the RACE reads through MiXCR, storing one row per CDR3 protein. Of about 160,000 distinct CDR3 sequences in the sample, about 27% were seen once. Source: whole blood, taken in connection with sensitization to the hapten diphenylcyclopropenone (DPC). These receptor sequences come from a woman between 18 and 30 years old with alopecia areata. Some clones in this sample may be carry-over from other donors' samples.

The chain links TRBV5-1 to TRBJ1-1, with 8 positions matching TRBD1. Germline V gene sequence: CDR1 SGHRS, CDR2 YFSETQ. With V trimmed by 3 bases and J by 5 bases, 6 bases remained unmatched. This CDR3 has 14 amino acids. This CDR3 reads CASSYGQGRTEAFF. As DNA, the CDR3 is TGCGCCAGCAGCTACGGACAGGGTAGAACTGAAGCTTTCTTT.

The chain has TRBV12-3 or TRBV12-4 and TRBJ1-3; D unclear. The ends were cut back, 3 bases at V and 0 bases at J, with 12 bases in the middle. The CDR3 length is 16 residues. The CDR3 here is CASSFMARNSGNTIYF. The CDR3 coding sequence is TGTGCCAGCAGTTTTATGGCGAGAAACTCTGGAAACACCATATATTTT.

The chain employs TRBV20-1 and TRBJ2-1, with 13 bases aligning to TRBD2. V shed 0 bases and J 8 bases; nucleotides not matched to a gene: 10. The germline V gene encodes CDR1 DFQATT and CDR2 SNEGSKA (reference sequence). The CDR3 is 17 amino acids. The chain's CDR3 is CSARDLGLAGAVDEQFF. CDR3 nucleotides: TGCAGTGCTAGAGATCTCGGACTAGCGGGGGCGGTGGATGAGCAGTTCTTC.

The gene calls are TRBV29-1 and TRBJ1-2; D gene ambiguous. CDR3 length: 11 residues. The germline V gene encodes CDR1 SQVTM and CDR2 ANQGSEA. The V and J ends lost 2 bases and 5 bases respectively, with 6 bases between them. The CDR3 DNA follows: TGCAGCGTTGAACCGAGATATGGCTACACCTTC. It yields the protein CSVEPRYGYTF.

This clonotype was observed many times. The chain recombines TRBV10-2 with TRBJ1-1; 10 bases are a match to TRBD1. Germline CDR1 WSHSY, CDR2 SAAADI. The CDR3 sequence is 16 residues long. The trim removed 7 bases at V and 6 bases at J, leaving 14 bases unmatched. CDR3 nucleotides: TGCGCCAGCATTTCACCCCGGGACAGGGGCGAACCTGAAGCTTTCTTT. This gives the protein CASISPRDRGEPEAFF.

The chain has TRBV2 and TRBJ1-5; no clear D. The CDR3 consists of 11 residues. V was cut by 1 base and J by 8 bases, with 3 bases left in between. Per germline, CDR1 SNHLY and CDR2 FYNNEI. The CDR3 DNA is TGTGCCAGCAGTGAAGGGAAGCCCCAGCATTTT. The encoded protein is CASSEGKPQHF.

The V call is TRBV4-3, the J call TRBJ2-1; no clear D. Between the trimmed V and J ends, which lost 1 base and 0 bases, there was a span of 7 bases. Germline lookup yields CDR1 LGHNA and CDR2 YSLEER. The CDR3 length is 15 residues. For the CDR3, the DNA is TGCGCCAGCAGCCAAGTGGAGAGCTCCTACAATGAGCAGTTCTTC. It yields the protein CASSQVESSYNEQFF.

The table lists this clonotype with many counts. The chain carries TRBV29-1 and TRBJ2-5, with D perhaps TRBD1 or TRBD2 (5 bases each). This CDR3 is built from 10 residues. Germline V gene sequence: CDR1 SQVTM, CDR2 ANQGSEA. V dropped 7 bases and J dropped 2 bases, with 5 bases sitting between them. The CDR3 spells CSGGQETQYF. The CDR3 DNA sequence: TGCAGCGGGGGGCAAGAGACCCAGTACTTC. Full variable domain (remainder filled in from reference TRBV29-1 and TRBJ2-5): SAVISQKPSRDICQRGTSLTIQCQVDSQVTMMFWYRQQPGQSLTLIATANQGSEATYESGFVIDKFPISRPNLTFSTLTVSNMSPEDSSIYLCSGGQETQYFGPGTRLLVL.